The 31 T cell receptor beta chains given below trace back to one sample, sequenced in a study of T cell repertoires in cytomegalovirus infection. TCRdb re-called the reads through MiXCR, storing one row per CDR3 protein. The sample consists of hundreds of thousands of distinct CDR3 sequences, 32% of them appearing once. The antigens for these receptors are not known. The sample consisted of cultured CD8+ T cells from PBMCs, taken from culture after CMV antigen stimulation. The receptors were sampled from a human donor in good health (CMV status not recorded). Some clones in this sample may be carry-over from other donors' samples.

The rearrangement links TRBV15 to TRBJ2-4; D is perhaps TRBD2 (5 bases). The V gene's germline CDR1 is LNHNV and CDR2 YYDKDF (reference sequence). The V end lost 5 bases, the J end lost 0 bases, and 14 bases lay between the germline ends. There are 16 residues in the CDR3. The DNA for the CDR3 is TGTGCCACCAGCCCGACGCGGGCAGTAGCCAAAAACATTCAGTACTTC. The encoded protein is CATSPTRAVAKNIQYF.

This clonotype was observed a handful of times. J is TRBJ1-2 and V is TRBV20-1; 7 bases line up with TRBD1. Trimming took 5 bases from V and 2 from J; bases not matched to a gene: 5. Germline V lookup: CDR1 DFQATT, CDR2 SNEGSKA (reference sequence). The length of the CDR3 is 13 residues. The CDR3 here is CSAPPGQNYGYTF. CDR3 coding DNA: TGCAGTGCTCCTCCGGGACAGAACTATGGCTACACCTTC.

This clonotype came up a few times. The chain couples TRBV9 to TRBJ2-5; 11 nucleotides agree with TRBD1. The CDR3 spans 16 residues. Germline V gives CDR1 SGDLS, CDR2 YYNGEE. Germline trimming cut 3 bases from V and 6 bases from J; bases unmatched to any gene: 10. The CDR3 DNA reads TGTGCCAGCAGCGCTTGGGACAGGGGGAAGGGGAAGACCCAGTACTTC. Amino acid sequence: CASSAWDRGKGKTQYF.

Comment on this clonotype: The germline gene is not matched at one end of the junction; a read error may be the cause. The gene calls are TRBV27 and TRBJ1-5; no clear D. This CDR3 contains 14 residues. Per the germline V gene, CDR1 is MNHEY and CDR2 is SMNVEV (reference sequence). The CDR3: CASRTGLNNEPQHF. CDR3 in DNA: TGTGCCAGCAGAACCGGACTGAACAATGAGCCCCAGCATTTT.

J is TRBJ1-4 and V is TRBV12-3 or TRBV12-4, with 7 bases matching TRBD1. Unmatched junction bases numbered 8, after V lost 2 bases and J lost 8 bases. This CDR3 has 15 amino acids. The CDR3 DNA sequence: TGTGCCAGCAGTTTACCGAGCAGGGGGGTAGAAAAACTGTTTTTT. Translation gives CASSLPSRGVEKLFF.

The chain carries TRBV7-9 and TRBJ2-5; 11 bases line up with TRBD2. V lost 4 bases and J lost 1; bases outside the gene matches: 8. The CDR3 has 17 residues. Germline V CDR1 and CDR2: SEHNR, FQNEAQ (reference sequence). The CDR3 coding sequence is TGTGCCAGCAGCTCGCAGACTAGCGGGGTCCTCCAAGAGACCCAGTACTTC. Amino acid sequence: CASSSQTSGVLQETQYF.

The rearrangement joins TRBV29-1 to TRBJ2-3; TRBD2 aligns across 12 bases. The V gene's germline CDR1 is SQVTM and CDR2 ANQGSEA. The ends lost 6 bases at V and 5 bases at J; junction bases unmatched: 6. The CDR3 covers 14 residues. The CDR3 nucleotides are TGCAGCGTGGACGGACTAGCGGGGAGAGATACGCAGTATTTT. Protein sequence: CSVDGLAGRDTQYF.

This clonotype was counted only a few times. This chain uses TRBV27 with TRBJ2-2; no firm D call. CDR1 and CDR2 (germline): MNHEY, SMNVEV (reference sequence). V gave up 2 bases and J gave up 6 bases, with 10 bases separating them. CDR3 length: 14 amino acids. The CDR3 here is CASSLGVPSGELFF. The CDR3 region has the DNA TGTGCCAGCAGTTTAGGAGTGCCTTCCGGGGAGCTGTTTTTT.

This chain uses TRBV7-2 with TRBJ2-7; 7 nucleotides align to TRBD2. Germline V CDR1 and CDR2: SGHTA, FQGNSA. The trim removed 5 bases at V and 3 bases at J, leaving 16 bases unmatched. This CDR3 spans 17 amino acids. The CDR3 loop is CASSPLGIGGGLYEQYF. Written as DNA, the CDR3 is TGTGCCAGCAGCCCACTTGGGATCGGCGGGGGACTCTACGAGCAGTACTTC.

The chain has TRBV13 and TRBJ2-1; TRBD2 matches at 7 bases. Germline-derived CDR1 and CDR2 are PRHDT and FYEKMQ (reference sequence). Unmatched junction bases numbered 14, after V lost 5 bases and J lost 7 bases. The CDR3 has 16 residues. Written as DNA, the CDR3 is TGTGCCAGCAGCCCCACCGGGGCTAGCGGTAGGAATGAGCAGTTCTTC. This sequence encodes CASSPTGASGRNEQFF.

V gene TRBV29-1 combines with J gene TRBJ1-2; unclear D gene. Trimming took off 5 bases at V and 2 bases at J, with 12 bases between the two ends. CDR1 is SQVTM and CDR2 is ANQGSEA in the germline V gene. The CDR3 consists of 13 residues. CDR3 nucleotide sequence: TGCAGCGTTCGCGGCGGCGGGAACTATGGCTACACCTTC. This codes for CSVRGGGNYGYTF.

The chain employs TRBV7-4 and TRBJ1-5; D possibly corresponds to TRBD1 (6 bases). V was clipped by 2 bases and J by 3 bases, with 11 bases between them. This CDR3 spans 15 amino acids. CDR1 is SGHVT, CDR2 SQSDAQ, per germline. The CDR3 protein is CASSLQDSNNQPQHF. As DNA, the CDR3 is TGTGCCAGCAGCTTACAGGACAGCAACAATCAGCCCCAGCATTTT. Variable domain in full (rest from reference TRBV7-4 and TRBJ1-5): GAGVSQSPRYKVAKRGRDVALRCDSISGHVTLYWYRQTLGQGSEVLTYSQSDAQRDKSGRPSGRFSAERPERSVSTLKIQRTEQGDSAVYLCASSLQDSNNQPQHFGDGTRLSIL.

This clonotype was counted ten times or more. This sequence joins TRBV7-2 and TRBJ2-4; 9 positions agree with TRBD2. The CDR3 runs 17 residues. Germline V CDR1 and CDR2: SGHTA, FQGNSA. Unmatched junction bases numbered 9, after V lost 2 bases and J lost 4 bases. The CDR3 nucleotides read TGTGCCAGCAGCTTATGGGCAGCGGGGGGCCCAAAAAACATTCAGTACTTC. This encodes CASSLWAAGGPKNIQYF.

This clonotype has only a few counts. The chain recombines TRBV6-6 with TRBJ1-2; possible D gene TRBD1, 6 bases. This CDR3 has 12 amino acids. Germline-derived CDR1 and CDR2 are MNHNY and SVGAGI (reference sequence). V dropped 7 bases and J dropped 8 bases, with 14 bases sitting between them. The CDR3 sequence: CASTGGAFGYTF. CDR3 sequence (DNA): TGTGCCAGCACCGGGGGCGCCTTCGGCTACACCTTC.

The gene calls are TRBV5-5 and TRBJ2-3; D could derive from TRBD1 or TRBD2 (5 bases each). V was pared by 4 bases and J by 2 bases, with 17 bases between. This CDR3 comprises 16 residues. Germline V gene data show CDR1 as SGHKS and CDR2 as YYEKEE (reference sequence). In DNA form, the CDR3 reads TGTGCCAGCAGCCCCCCCGGTGGGGGAATCACAGATACGCAGTATTTT. Protein product: CASSPPGGGITDTQYF.

The V and J genes are TRBV20-1 and TRBJ2-7, with D uncertain. The CDR3 has 11 residues. Germline V CDR1 and CDR2: DFQATT, SNEGSKA (reference sequence). V was pared by 3 bases and J by 3 bases, with 6 bases between. Here the CDR3 reads CSARDVYEQYF. CDR3 nucleotide sequence: TGCAGTGCTAGGGACGTCTACGAGCAGTACTTC.

Only a few counts were recorded for this clonotype. The chain recombines TRBV12-3 or TRBV12-4 with TRBJ2-1, with a tentative D call TRBD1 (5 bases). The CDR3 totals 11 residues. V lost 6 bases, J lost 10 bases, and 10 bases lay in between. The CDR3 DNA follows: TGTGCCAGCAGCAACTCAGGGGAGCAGTTCTTC. This gives the protein CASSNSGEQFF.

The rearrangement links TRBV18 to TRBJ2-2; 7 bases agree with TRBD1. This CDR3 comprises 17 residues. The germline gives CDR1 KGHSH, CDR2 LQKENI. V dropped 5 bases and J dropped 0; count of bases not matched to a gene: 9. CDR3 sequence reads: CASSSWTGEPNTGELFF. In nucleotides, the CDR3 is TGTGCCAGCTCATCTTGGACAGGCGAGCCGAACACCGGGGAGCTGTTTTTT.

V is TRBV2 and J is TRBJ2-6; a possible D gene is TRBD1 (7 bases). V shed 4 bases and J shed 0 bases, with 25 bases lying between them. Germline assignment: CDR1 SNHLY and CDR2 FYNNEI. This CDR3 has 21 amino acids. In DNA form, the CDR3 reads TGTGCCAGCAGTGGTCGTGTGACAGGGAGGCTCCCAAGCTCTGGGGCCAACGTCCTGACTTTC. The encoded protein is CASSGRVTGRLPSSGANVLTF.

J is TRBJ1-1 and V is TRBV5-1; D might be TRBD1 (5 bases). CDR1 and CDR2 from the germline V gene are SGHRS and YFSETQ. Between the trimmed V and J ends, which lost 6 bases and 3 bases, there was a span of 9 bases. The CDR3 contains 12 residues. DNA of the CDR3: TGCGCCAGCACAGGGTTCGACACTGAAGCTTTCTTT. It encodes CASTGFDTEAFF.

The rearrangement joins TRBV5-6 to TRBJ1-2, with D possibly being TRBD1 (5 bases). The CDR3 runs 14 residues. Germline V gene data show CDR1 as SGHDT and CDR2 as YYEEEE. Trimming removed 1 base at V and 3 bases at J, with 10 bases between. CDR3 in DNA: TGTGCCAGCAGCTTGAAACAGGACTACTATGGCTACACCTTC. This encodes CASSLKQDYYGYTF.

This sequence joins TRBV7-9 and TRBJ2-7, with D tentatively TRBD2 (5 bases). The CDR3 extends over 13 amino acids. Germline-derived CDR1 and CDR2 are SEHNR and FQNEAQ (reference sequence). V was pared by 8 bases and J by 2 bases, with 13 bases between. CDR3 DNA sequence: TGTGCCAGCGAGGGCACGGTAACCTACGAGCAGTACTTC. Encoded protein: CASEGTVTYEQYF.

The chain uses TRBV7-9 and TRBJ2-1, with D perhaps matching TRBD2 (6 bases). This CDR3 comprises 14 residues. In germline, CDR1 is SEHNR, CDR2 FQNEAQ (reference sequence). V lost 6 bases, J lost 5 bases, and 14 bases lay in between. In DNA, the CDR3 is TGTGCCAGCAGGCATCGGGACTTCAACAATGAGCAGTTCTTC. Encoded protein: CASRHRDFNNEQFF. The variable domain in full, completed from reference TRBV7-9 and TRBJ2-1, reads DTGVSQNPRHKITKRGQNVTFRCDPISEHNRLYWYRQTLGQGPEFLTYFQNEAQLEKSRLLSDRFSAERPKGSFSTLEIQRTEQGDSAMYLCASRHRDFNNEQFFGPGTRLTVL.

In its sample, this clonotype was seen many times. The chain is built from TRBV7-6 and TRBJ1-1; D remains ambiguous. Germline V gene sequence: CDR1 SGHVS, CDR2 FNYEAQ. The length of the CDR3 is 14 residues. V lost 2 bases and J 0 bases, leaving 7 bases between the germline ends. The CDR3 loop reads CASSLNLMNTEAFF. CDR3 nucleotide sequence: TGTGCCAGCAGCTTAAACCTCATGAACACTGAAGCTTTCTTT.

The chain employs TRBV7-9 and TRBJ2-3, with 9 bases aligning to TRBD2. The CDR3 contains 16 residues. Germline assignment: CDR1 SEHNR and CDR2 FQNEAQ (reference sequence). With 4 bases clipped from V and 7 bases from J, the junction kept 12 bases outside the gene matches. This CDR3 reads CASSSSLAGVHNTQYF. Here the CDR3 DNA reads TGTGCCAGCAGCTCATCTTTAGCGGGGGTGCACAATACGCAGTATTTT.

The V and J genes are TRBV7-9 and TRBJ2-1; weak D call: TRBD1 (7 bases). Trimming stripped 5 bases from V and 8 bases from J, with 16 bases between. CDR1 and CDR2 from the germline V gene are SEHNR and FQNEAQ (reference sequence). CDR3 size: 14 residues. The CDR3 DNA reads TGTGCCAGCAGCCTACAGGGGCCGGGGGATGAGCAGTTCTTC. Protein: CASSLQGPGDEQFF.

V and J are TRBV2 and TRBJ2-3, with a tentative D call TRBD2 (6 bases). The CDR3 runs 14 residues. Trimming removed 11 bases at V and 3 bases at J, with 18 bases between. In germline, CDR1 is SNHLY, CDR2 FYNNEI. CDR3: CAEGGVRKTDTQYF. DNA of the CDR3: TGTGCCGAGGGCGGGGTCAGAAAAACAGATACGCAGTATTTT. The full variable domain, completed using reference TRBV2 and TRBJ2-3, is EPEVTQTPSHQVTQMGQEVILRCVPISNHLYFYWYRQILGQKVEFLVSFYNNEISEKSEIFDDQFSVERPDGSNFTLKIRSTKLEDSAMYFCAEGGVRKTDTQYFGPGTRLTVL.

The chain has TRBV7-9 and TRBJ2-5, with TRBD2 identical over 7 bases. CDR3 length: 16 residues. Unmatched junction bases numbered 10, after V lost 5 bases and J lost 1 base. In germline, CDR1 is SEHNR, CDR2 FQNEAQ (reference sequence). CDR3 sequence reads: CASSHTGTTTQETQYF. DNA for the CDR3: TGTGCCAGCAGCCATACCGGGACTACGACCCAAGAGACCCAGTACTTC.

This clonotype has more than one count but fewer than ten. One end of the junction is discordant with germline, which a read error may explain. This chain uses TRBV7-9 with TRBJ2-2; tentative D call: TRBD2 (6 bases). The germline CDR1 and CDR2 sequences are SEHNR and FQNEAQ (reference sequence). This CDR3 is 15 amino acids long. The CDR3 is CASTEGGLYTGELFF. DNA for the CDR3: TGTGCCAGCACCGAGGGAGGCCTATACACCGGAGAGCTGTTTTTT.

V is TRBV6-2 or TRBV6-3 and J is TRBJ2-1; 8 nucleotides line up with TRBD2. The ends lost 3 bases at V and 7 bases at J; junction bases unmatched: 5. This CDR3 comprises 14 residues. Germline values: CDR1 MNHEY, CDR2 SVGEGT. The CDR3 reads CASSYIAGGNEQFF. The CDR3 DNA reads as TGTGCCAGCAGTTATATTGCGGGGGGAAATGAGCAGTTCTTC.

This clonotype has only a few counts. V and J are TRBV4-1 and TRBJ2-3; 13 positions agree with TRBD2. The germline CDR1 and CDR2 sequences are MGHRA and YSYEKL. This CDR3 has 15 amino acids. V gave up 8 bases and J gave up 4 bases; unmatched junction bases: 6. The CDR3 DNA follows: TGCGCCAGCCGGGGGACTAGCGGGGAAGCAGATACGCAGTATTTT. It is translated as CASRGTSGEADTQYF.